The clone carrying this T cell receptor beta chain came up once. V was cut by 1 base and J by 0 bases, with 9 bases left in between. The CDR3 is made up of 16 amino acids. The germline CDR1 and CDR2 sequences are SEHNR and FQNEAQ (reference sequence). The sample comes from a study of CD8+ T cells in alopecia areata. Turning to the study itself: Administration of oral tofacitinib to treated patients was at 5 to 10 mg twice daily.

Investigators isolated RNA and reverse transcribed it into cDNA to act as the sequencing template. TCRdb keeps only in-frame clones here, not all; method: immunoSEQ multiplex PCR. Of some 200,000 clones in the sample, over 50% are singletons; the top ten hold about 14%. The sequencing used CD4+ T cells sorted from blood, collected at week 0. The rearrangement joins TRBV7-9 to TRBJ2-2; D unresolved. The sequence derives from a human donor with alopecia areata. The CDR3 DNA is TGTGCCAGCAGCTTAGGGAATAGGGCGAACACCGGGGAGCTGTTTTTT. Encoded protein: CASSLGNRANTGELFF.